A selection of T cell receptor beta chains follows, all from one sample in a study of chemoradiotherapy in HPV16-positive cancers. Using immunoSEQ multiplex PCR, the repertoire was profiled, and TCRdb retains in-frame clones only, with some absent. Of approximately 8,000 clones listed, around 83% are singletons. The material sequenced was blood, taken from a patient who underwent chemoradiotherapy. These TCRs come from a human donor with HPV-associated anogenital cancer. Each CDR3 is given with its conserved first and last residue. D genes are given only for firm matches. The size of a clone is reported for some rows only, either as once, few or many, or as a class for expanded clones.

V	J	size	D	CDR3	DNA
TRBV7-2	TRBJ1-1	-	-	CASRFQGSTEAFF	TGTGCCAGCAGATTCCAGGGTAGCACTGAAGCTTTCTTT
TRBV18	TRBJ1-1	-	-	CASSPDVQEGTEAFF	TGTGCCAGCTCACCAGACGTTCAGGAGGGGACTGAAGCTTTCTTT
TRBV5-6	TRBJ2-5	-	-	CASSLGGRGIDETQYF	TGTGCCAGCAGCCTGGGTGGCCGGGGGATAGATGAGACCCAGTACTTC
TRBV7-9	TRBJ1-4	-	TRBD1	CASSFIGTGRVATNEKLFF	TGTGCCAGCAGCTTCATAGGGACAGGGAGGGTTGCAACTAATGAAAAACTGTTTTTT
TRBV4-1	TRBJ2-5	-	TRBD2	CASSQDPGRVQETQYF	TGCGCCAGCAGCCAAGATCCGGGGAGGGTCCAAGAGACCCAGTACTTC
TRBV5-4	TRBJ2-7	-	-	CASSLAPAYEQYF	TGTGCCAGCAGCTTGGCGCCAGCCTACGAGCAGTACTTC
TRBV29-1	TRBJ1-5	-	TRBD1	CSVRTLGQGDQPQHF	TGCAGCGTCCGAACCTTAGGACAGGGGGATCAGCCCCAGCATTTT
TRBV19	TRBJ2-1	-	-	CASSTSPGAYNEQFF	TGTGCCAGTAGTACCAGCCCGGGGGCCTACAATGAGCAGTTCTTC
TRBV7-8	TRBJ2-7	-	TRBD1	CASSLGDRGHEQYF	TGTGCCAGCAGCTTAGGTGACAGGGGCCACGAGCAGTACTTC
TRBV2	TRBJ2-5	-	-	CASRESQETQYF	TGTGCCAGCAGGGAATCGCAAGAGACCCAGTACTTC
TRBV6-6	TRBJ1-2	-	-	CASSYLDSSNYGYTF	TGTGCCAGCAGTTACCTGGACAGTTCTAACTATGGCTACACCTTC
TRBV5-1	TRBJ1-1	-	-	CASSLGVGTEAFF	TGCGCCAGCAGCTTGGGGGTTGGCACTGAAGCTTTCTTT
TRBV2	TRBJ1-6	few	TRBD1	CASGFRDRSSYNSPLHF	TGTGCCAGCGGATTTCGGGACAGGAGCTCCTATAATTCACCCCTCCACTTT
TRBV9	TRBJ2-2	-	-	CASSPEGGQGLFF	TGTGCCAGCAGCCCGGAGGGGGGTCAGGGGCTGTTTTTT
TRBV28	TRBJ1-2	-	TRBD1	CASRRGQGAGLRGYTF	TGTGCCAGCAGACGGGGGCAGGGGGCAGGCTTGCGTGGCTACACCTTC
TRBV7-2	TRBJ2-4	-	-	CASSFSGWTAKAKNIQYF	TGTGCCAGCAGCTTTAGCGGATGGACAGCGAAAGCCAAAAACATTCAGTACTTC
TRBV5-5	TRBJ1-5	-	-	CASSFSTSAQPQHF	TGTGCCAGCAGCTTCAGTACGAGTGCCCAGCCCCAGCATTTT
TRBV6-1	TRBJ2-3	-	TRBD1	CASHIGGRTDTQYF	TGTGCCAGCCATATAGGGGGCCGCACAGATACGCAGTATTTT
TRBV6-5	TRBJ1-2	-	TRBD1	CASSYLSGQGRNGYTF	TGTGCCAGCAGTTACTTATCCGGACAGGGGAGGAATGGCTACACCTTC
TRBV6-5	TRBJ2-7	-	-	CASRAPMGARDEQYF	TGTGCCAGCCGCGCTCCTATGGGGGCGCGAGACGAGCAGTACTTC
TRBV27	TRBJ2-2	-	TRBD1	CASSRQGPYTGELFF	TGTGCCAGCAGTAGACAGGGGCCTTACACCGGGGAGCTGTTTTTT
TRBV18	TRBJ1-2	-	-	CASSLEPVYGYTF	TGTGCCAGCTCTCTCGAGCCGGTCTATGGCTACACCTTC
TRBV7-9	TRBJ1-2	-	TRBD1	CASATGQGYGYTF	TGTGCCAGCGCAACGGGACAGGGCTATGGCTACACCTTC
TRBV6-1	TRBJ1-1	-	TRBD1	CASRDRGRNTEAFF	TGTGCCAGCAGGGACAGGGGGAGAAACACTGAAGCTTTCTTT
TRBV2	TRBJ1-1	-	-	CASSLRRDTEAFF	TGTGCCAGCAGTCTTCGGCGAGATACTGAAGCTTTCTTT
TRBV28	TRBJ2-3	-	TRBD1	CASSSSGTGEIDTQYF	TGTGCCAGCAGTTCCTCCGGGACAGGGGAGATAGATACGCAGTATTTT
TRBV15	TRBJ1-3	-	-	CATSRDYPGVNTIYF	TGTGCCACCAGCAGAGATTATCCGGGGGTGAACACCATATATTTT
TRBV6-5	TRBJ1-1	-	-	CASSRLGGDTEAFF	TGTGCCAGCAGTCGGCTAGGGGGGGACACTGAAGCTTTCTTT
TRBV6-4	TRBJ1-2	-	TRBD1	CASSDFPGQGDYTF	TGTGCCAGCAGTGACTTTCCCGGACAGGGGGACTACACCTTC
TRBV6-1	TRBJ2-5	-	TRBD2	CASKERGIPQYF	TGTGCCAGCAAAGAGCGGGGGATCCCCCAGTACTTC
TRBV15	TRBJ1-4	once	-	CATSRGTANNEKLFF	TGTGCCACCAGCAGAGGGACAGCAAATAATGAAAAACTGTTTTTT
TRBV6-5	TRBJ1-1	once	TRBD1	CASSYRQGAEAFF	TGTGCCAGCAGTTACCGGCAGGGGGCGGAAGCTTTCTTT
TRBV4-2	TRBJ1-6	few	TRBD1	CASSQGSGRGLLPLHF	TGTGCCAGCAGCCAAGGGTCGGGCAGGGGGCTTTTACCCCTCCACTTT
TRBV29-1	TRBJ2-7	-	-	CSVSPGLKYEQYF	TGCAGCGTAAGCCCGGGCCTAAAATACGAGCAGTACTTC
TRBV2	TRBJ1-2	-	-	CASSELVPVSTANYGYTF	TGTGCCAGCAGTGAATTGGTCCCTGTTTCGACAGCTAACTATGGCTACACCTTC
TRBV5-1	TRBJ2-1	-	-	CASSDWTATTEQFF	TGCGCCAGCAGCGACTGGACAGCGACCACTGAGCAGTTCTTC
TRBV11-3	TRBJ2-2	-	TRBD1	CASSQRTGPGELFF	TGTGCCAGCAGCCAAAGGACAGGGCCCGGGGAGCTGTTTTTT
TRBV7-9	TRBJ2-7	-	TRBD2	CASSFSGGNDEQYF	TGTGCCAGCAGCTTTTCCGGGGGGAACGACGAGCAGTACTTC
TRBV4-2	TRBJ1-2	-	-	CASSQDLTEYYGYTF	TGTGCCAGCAGCCAAGACCTGACGGAATACTATGGCTACACCTTC
TRBV6-5	TRBJ2-7	-	-	CASSNHPGSYEQYF	TGTGCCAGCAGTAACCACCCCGGGTCCTACGAGCAGTACTTC
TRBV7-3	TRBJ2-2	-	TRBD2	CASSPGLAGNFGPGELFF	TGTGCCAGCAGCCCGGGACTAGCGGGGAATTTTGGTCCCGGGGAGCTGTTTTTT
TRBV7-6	TRBJ2-1	-	TRBD2	CASSLGGGPGNEQFF	TGTGCCAGCAGCTTAGGCGGGGGGCCAGGGAATGAGCAGTTCTTC
TRBV5-8	TRBJ2-7	-	TRBD1	CASRPPGQGVSSYEQYF	TGTGCCAGCAGACCACCGGGACAGGGGGTAAGCTCCTACGAGCAGTACTTC
TRBV27	TRBJ2-1	-	-	CASSKVGSYNEQFF	TGTGCCAGCAGTAAGGTGGGCTCCTACAATGAGCAGTTCTTC
TRBV5-4	TRBJ2-5	-	-	CASSLRDSADYQYF	TGTGCCAGCAGCTTAAGGGACTCTGCGGACTACCAGTACTTC
TRBV19	TRBJ2-7	once	-	CASSPQGGPLSYEQYF	TGTGCCAGTAGTCCCCAGGGGGGTCCCCTCTCCTACGAGCAGTACTTC
TRBV9	TRBJ2-3	-	TRBD2	CASSASTSGGSASTDTQYF	TGTGCCAGCAGCGCCTCGACTAGCGGGGGGTCCGCTAGCACAGATACGCAGTATTTT
TRBV5-5	TRBJ2-6	-	TRBD1	CASSLDRGFPSGANVLTF	TGTGCCAGCAGCTTAGACAGGGGCTTTCCTTCTGGGGCCAACGTCCTGACTTTC
TRBV10-3	TRBJ2-3	-	-	CAISDVSDTDTQYF	TGTGCCATCAGTGATGTCAGTGACACAGATACGCAGTATTTT
TRBV4-1	TRBJ1-5	once	-	CASSFDSDQPQHF	TGCGCCAGCAGCTTCGACAGTGATCAGCCCCAGCATTTT
TRBV6-5	TRBJ1-6	-	-	CASSYSREGPRHF	TGTGCCAGCAGTTACTCGAGGGAGGGCCCCCGTCACTTT
TRBV9	TRBJ2-3	-	-	CASSPSGTSTDTQYF	TGTGCCAGCAGCCCAAGTGGCACTTCCACAGATACGCAGTATTTT
TRBV11-1	TRBJ2-1	-	TRBD2	CASSLEGSGGAWEQFF	TGTGCCAGCAGCTTAGAGGGTAGCGGGGGGGCATGGGAGCAGTTCTTC
TRBV7-8	TRBJ2-4	-	-	CASTLRDRDAKNIQYF	TGTGCCAGCACCCTAAGAGATCGTGATGCCAAAAACATTCAGTACTTC
TRBV5-1	TRBJ1-1	-	-	CASSLGPTNTEAFF	TGCGCCAGCAGCTTAGGACCGACGAACACTGAAGCTTTCTTT
TRBV27	TRBJ1-2	-	TRBD1	CASRGGTANYGYTF	TGTGCCAGCAGGGGTGGGACAGCTAACTATGGCTACACCTTC
TRBV19	TRBJ2-3	-	-	CASSIGVVADTQYF	TGTGCCAGTAGTATTGGGGTGGTGGCGGATACGCAGTATTTT
TRBV5-4	TRBJ2-3	-	-	CASSPELGATDTQYF	TGTGCCAGCAGCCCGGAACTGGGGGCGACCGATACGCAGTATTTT